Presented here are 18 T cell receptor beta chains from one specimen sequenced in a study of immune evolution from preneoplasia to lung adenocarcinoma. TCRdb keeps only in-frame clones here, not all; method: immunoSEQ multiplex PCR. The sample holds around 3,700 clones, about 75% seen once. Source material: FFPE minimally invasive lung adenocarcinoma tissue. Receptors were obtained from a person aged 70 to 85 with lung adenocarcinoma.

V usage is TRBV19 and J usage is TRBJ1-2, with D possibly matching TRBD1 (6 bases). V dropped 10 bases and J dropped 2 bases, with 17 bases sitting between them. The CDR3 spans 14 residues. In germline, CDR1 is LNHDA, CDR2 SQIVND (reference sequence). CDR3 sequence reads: CATEGGGLNYGYTF. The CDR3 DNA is TGTGCCACAGAGGGGGGGGGACTCAACTATGGCTACACCTTC.

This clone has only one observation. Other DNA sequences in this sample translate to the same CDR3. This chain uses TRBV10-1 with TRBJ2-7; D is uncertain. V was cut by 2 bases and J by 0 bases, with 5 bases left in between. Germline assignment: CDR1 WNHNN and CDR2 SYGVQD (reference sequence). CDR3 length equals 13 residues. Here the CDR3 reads CASSERFSYEQYF. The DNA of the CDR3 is TGCGCCAGCAGTGAGCGGTTCTCCTACGAGCAGTACTTC.

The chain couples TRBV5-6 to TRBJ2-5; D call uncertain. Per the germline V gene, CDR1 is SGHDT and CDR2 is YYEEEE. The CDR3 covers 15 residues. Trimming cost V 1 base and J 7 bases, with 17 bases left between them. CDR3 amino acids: CASSLRWIRIRTQYF. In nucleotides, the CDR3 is TGTGCCAGCAGCTTGAGGTGGATTCGAATTCGGACCCAGTACTTC. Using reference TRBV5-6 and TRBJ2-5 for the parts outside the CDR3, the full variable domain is DAGVTQSPTHLIKTRGQQVTLRCSPKSGHDTVSWYQQALGQGPQFIFQYYEEEERQRGNFPDRFSGHQFPNYSSELNVNALLLGDSALYLCASSLRWIRIRTQYFGPGTRLLVL.

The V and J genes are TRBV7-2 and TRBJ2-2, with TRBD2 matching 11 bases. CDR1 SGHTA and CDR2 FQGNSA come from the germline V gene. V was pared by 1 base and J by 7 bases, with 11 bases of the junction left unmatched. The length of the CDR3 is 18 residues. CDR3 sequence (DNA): TGTGCCAGCAGCTTAGATCTAGCGGGAGGACCCCGGGGCGGGGAGCTGTTTTTT. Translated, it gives CASSLDLAGGPRGGELFF.

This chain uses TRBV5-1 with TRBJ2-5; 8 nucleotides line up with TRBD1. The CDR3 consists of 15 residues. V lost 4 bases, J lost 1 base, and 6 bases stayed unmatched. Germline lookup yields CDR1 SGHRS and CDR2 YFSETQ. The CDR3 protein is CASSPTGTGQETQYF. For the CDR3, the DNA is TGCGCCAGCAGCCCGACCGGGACAGGCCAAGAGACCCAGTACTTC.

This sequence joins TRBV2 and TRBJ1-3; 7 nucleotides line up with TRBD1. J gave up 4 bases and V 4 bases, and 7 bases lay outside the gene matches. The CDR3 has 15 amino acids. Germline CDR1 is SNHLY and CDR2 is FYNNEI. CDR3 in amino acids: CASSGTGEAGNTIYF. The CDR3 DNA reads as TGTGCCAGCAGTGGAACAGGGGAGGCGGGAAACACCATATATTTT.

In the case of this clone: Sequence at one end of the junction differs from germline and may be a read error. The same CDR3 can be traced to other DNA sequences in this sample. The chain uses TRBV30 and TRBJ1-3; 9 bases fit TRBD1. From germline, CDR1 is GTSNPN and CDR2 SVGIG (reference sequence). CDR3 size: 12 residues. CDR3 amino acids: CAWKGQGYTIYF. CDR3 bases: TGTGCCTGGAAGGGACAGGGTTACACTATATATTTT.

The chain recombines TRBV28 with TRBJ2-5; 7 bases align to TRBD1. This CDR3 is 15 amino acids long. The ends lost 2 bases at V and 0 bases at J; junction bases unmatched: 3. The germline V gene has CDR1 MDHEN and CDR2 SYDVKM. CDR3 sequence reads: CASSLTGENQETQYF. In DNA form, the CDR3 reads TGTGCCAGCAGTTTAACAGGGGAAAACCAAGAGACCCAGTACTTC.

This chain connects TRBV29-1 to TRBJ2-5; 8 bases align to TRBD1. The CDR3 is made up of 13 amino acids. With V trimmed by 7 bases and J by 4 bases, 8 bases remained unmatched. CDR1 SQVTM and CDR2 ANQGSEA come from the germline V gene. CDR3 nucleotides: TGCAGCGCCAGACAGGGGCCAGGAGAGACCCAGTACTTC. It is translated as CSARQGPGETQYF.

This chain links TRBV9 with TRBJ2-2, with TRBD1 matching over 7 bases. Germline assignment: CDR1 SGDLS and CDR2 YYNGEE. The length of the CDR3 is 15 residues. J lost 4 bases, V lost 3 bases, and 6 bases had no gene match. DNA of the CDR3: TGTGCCAGCAGCGCCCCGACAGGGAGCACCGGGGAGCTGTTTTTT. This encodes CASSAPTGSTGELFF.

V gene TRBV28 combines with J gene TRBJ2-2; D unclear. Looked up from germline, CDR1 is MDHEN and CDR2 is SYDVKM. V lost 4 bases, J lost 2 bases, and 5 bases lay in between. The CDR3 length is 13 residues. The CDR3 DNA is TGTGCCAGCAGTTCCGCCAACACCGGGGAGCTGTTTTTT. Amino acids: CASSSANTGELFF.

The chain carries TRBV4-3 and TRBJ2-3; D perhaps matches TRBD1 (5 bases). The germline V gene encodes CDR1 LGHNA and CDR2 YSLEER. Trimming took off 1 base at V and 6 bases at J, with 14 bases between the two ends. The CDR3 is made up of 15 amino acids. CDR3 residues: CASSQGVSGKDTQYF. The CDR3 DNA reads TGCGCCAGCAGCCAAGGGGTCTCAGGGAAGGATACGCAGTATTTT.

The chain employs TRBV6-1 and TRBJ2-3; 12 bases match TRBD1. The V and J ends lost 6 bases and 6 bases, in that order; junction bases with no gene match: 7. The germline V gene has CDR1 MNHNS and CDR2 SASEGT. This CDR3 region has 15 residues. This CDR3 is CASRTGTGGFDTQYF. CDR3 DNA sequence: TGTGCCAGCAGGACCGGGACAGGGGGCTTCGATACGCAGTATTTT.

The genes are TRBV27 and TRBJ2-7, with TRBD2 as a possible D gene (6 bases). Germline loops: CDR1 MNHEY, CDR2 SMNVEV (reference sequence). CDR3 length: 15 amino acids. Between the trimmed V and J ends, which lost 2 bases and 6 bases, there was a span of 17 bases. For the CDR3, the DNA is TGTGCCAGCAGTTTAGGGGCAGGCTGGAGGGGCGAGCAGTACTTC. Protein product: CASSLGAGWRGEQYF.

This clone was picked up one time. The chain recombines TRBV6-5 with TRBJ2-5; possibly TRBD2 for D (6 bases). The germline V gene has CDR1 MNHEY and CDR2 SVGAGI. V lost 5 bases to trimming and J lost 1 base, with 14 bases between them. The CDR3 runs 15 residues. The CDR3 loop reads CASSHRVGGQETQYF. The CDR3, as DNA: TGTGCCAGCAGTCACCGGGTCGGGGGCCAAGAGACCCAGTACTTC.

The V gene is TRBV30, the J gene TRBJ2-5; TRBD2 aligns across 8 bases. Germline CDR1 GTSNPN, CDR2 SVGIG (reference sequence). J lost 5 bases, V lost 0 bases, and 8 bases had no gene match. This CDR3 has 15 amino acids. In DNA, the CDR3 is TGTGCCTGGAGTGTAGGAACCCGGGGGGGGGAGACCCAGTACTTC. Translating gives CAWSVGTRGGETQYF.

Here the CDR3 reads CASSTTGAVVSYEQYF. CDR3 DNA sequence: TGTGCCAGCAGCACGACAGGGGCGGTGGTTTCCTACGAGCAGTACTTC. The chain is built from TRBV7-2 and TRBJ2-7; TRBD1 matches at 8 bases. J gave up 1 base and V 5 bases, and 10 bases lay outside the gene matches. Germline V lookup: CDR1 SGHTA, CDR2 FQGNSA. The CDR3 length is 16 residues.

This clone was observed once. The CDR3 region has the DNA TGTGCCAGCAGCCGACCCGGGGGCCCAGAGACCCAGTACTTC. Translation gives CASSRPGGPETQYF. V and J are TRBV7-9 and TRBJ2-5; either TRBD1 or TRBD2 may supply D (6 bases each). Germline V CDR1 and CDR2: SEHNR, FQNEAQ (reference sequence). With 5 bases removed from V and 4 bases from J, the gap between germline ends came to 14 bases. The CDR3 runs 14 residues.